These T cell receptor beta chains were read from a single sample in a study of identical twins. TCRdb used MiXCR to reprocess the 5' RACE reads, holding one entry per CDR3 protein. The sample lists around 1.7 million distinct CDR3 sequences, roughly 35% occurring once. Sequenced: cord blood. The receptors stem from a newborn girl in good health. Both conserved end residues are part of each CDR3. D genes are given only for firm matches. Only part of the rows carry a size: once, few, many, or a class if the clone is expanded.

v_call,j_call,d_call,clone_size,cdr3_nt,cdr3_aa
TRBV20-1,TRBJ1-2,TRBD1,few,TGCAGTGCTAGAGATTGGGGACAGGGGGATGGCTACACCTTC,CSARDWGQGDGYTF
TRBV2,TRBJ1-1,.,.,TGTGCCAGCAGCGGGGAGGACACTGAAGCTTTCTTT,CASSGEDTEAFF
TRBV2,TRBJ1-1,.,.,TGTGCCAGCAGTGAAGCTTTAGGGGGGGCAAACACTGAAGCTTTCTTT,CASSEALGGANTEAFF
TRBV12-3/TRBV12-4,TRBJ2-7,TRBD2,few,TGTGCCAGCAGTCCCTGGGGACTAGACACCTACGAGCAGTACTTC,CASSPWGLDTYEQYF
TRBV6-1,TRBJ2-7,TRBD1,few,TGTGCCAGCAGCAGTACAGGGGGGTGGACCTACGAGCAGTACTTC,CASSSTGGWTYEQYF
TRBV6-5,TRBJ2-1,.,few,TGTGCCAGCAGTCAAATAGCCGCGGGGGAGCAGTTCTTC,CASSQIAAGEQFF
TRBV28,TRBJ2-7,TRBD2,few,TGTGCCAGCAGTTCCCGATCCTGGGGGGGGAATTACGAGCAGTACTTC,CASSSRSWGGNYEQYF
TRBV10-3,TRBJ2-7,.,few,TGTGCCATCAGCCGTAGTATTGAGGCATACGAGCAGTACTTC,CAISRSIEAYEQYF
TRBV4-2,TRBJ2-1,TRBD2,few,TGTGCCAGCAGCCAAGTTCCCGGGACTAGCCGACACAATGAGCAGTTCTTC,CASSQVPGTSRHNEQFF
TRBV10-3,TRBJ2-1,TRBD2,.,TGTGCCATCAGTGAGCCGATAATAGCGGGGGCCTACAATGAGCAGTTCTTC,CAISEPIIAGAYNEQFF
TRBV2,TRBJ2-1,.,.,TGTGCCAGCAGTGTCGGGGACAATGGGGAGCAGTTCTTC,CASSVGDNGEQFF
TRBV3-1,TRBJ1-2,.,many,TGTGCCAGCAGCCGGACGCAGGGAGGGGCCCACGGCTATGGCTACACCTTC,CASSRTQGGAHGYGYTF
TRBV20-1,TRBJ2-5,TRBD2,.,TGCAGTGCCCAAAGGGGGACTAGAGGCAACAATGAGCAGTACTTC,CSAQRGTRGNNEQYF
TRBV3-1,TRBJ2-3,.,few,TGTGCCAGCAGCCAAATTTTATTAGCGACAGATACGCAGTATTTT,CASSQILLATDTQYF
TRBV7-9,TRBJ2-1,.,.,TGTGCCAGCAGCTTAGCAAGCGGAGAGCGGTTCTTC,CASSLASGERFF
TRBV25-1,TRBJ2-7,TRBD2,few,TGTGCCAGCAGTGAGACTCTACTAGCGGGAGTTAACGAGCAGTACTTC,CASSETLLAGVNEQYF
TRBV12-3/TRBV12-4,TRBJ2-7,.,few,TGTGCCAGCAGTTCCCCTCCCAGTCCCTGGGGATACGAGCAGTACTTC,CASSSPPSPWGYEQYF
TRBV28,TRBJ2-1,.,few,TGTGCCAGCGATCCGGGTGCTCTAAGCTCCTACAATGAGCAGTTCTTC,CASDPGALSSYNEQFF
TRBV12-3/TRBV12-4,TRBJ1-5,.,many,TGTGCCAGCAGTCTAAGACCGAATCAGCCCCAGCATTTT,CASSLRPNQPQHF
TRBV4-1,TRBJ2-3,TRBD1,.,TGCGCCAGCAGCCATCCGGACAGGGGGCGCACAGATACGCAGTATTTT,CASSHPDRGRTDTQYF
TRBV6-1,TRBJ2-7,.,.,TGTGCCAGCAGTGATTTAAGTAGGACGTCCTACGAGCAGTACTTC,CASSDLSRTSYEQYF
TRBV6-5,TRBJ1-2,.,.,TGTGCCAGCAGTTACTCATTCAGGGTTGGCTATGGCTACACCTTC,CASSYSFRVGYGYTF
TRBV3-1,TRBJ2-3,TRBD2,.,TGTGCCAGCAGCCAAGATCTCGGACTAGCGGGGGGATATAGCACAGATACGCAGTATTTT,CASSQDLGLAGGYSTDTQYF
TRBV20-1,TRBJ2-3,TRBD2,.,TGCAGTGCTCATGCCGGGACTAGCGGGAGGGGCACAGATACGCAGTATTTT,CSAHAGTSGRGTDTQYF
TRBV3-1,TRBJ2-1,TRBD1,many,TGTGCCAGCAGTTTGACAGGGGAGCAGTTCTTC,CASSLTGEQFF
TRBV15,TRBJ2-7,.,.,TGTGCCACCAGCAGAGAGCAAGGAAGGAACTACGAGCAGTACTTC,CATSREQGRNYEQYF
TRBV7-9,TRBJ2-5,.,.,TGTGCCAGCAGCTGGGCCCCAACAGGTGTGGGAGAGACCCAGTACTTC,CASSWAPTGVGETQYF
TRBV5-5,TRBJ2-3,.,many,TGTGCCAGCAGCTCTAACAGGGATACGCAGTATTTT,CASSSNRDTQYF
TRBV2,TRBJ2-7,.,few,TGTGCCATCGCGGGCGGGACTGGCTACGAGCAGTACTTC,CAIAGGTGYEQYF
TRBV12-3/TRBV12-4,TRBJ1-5,.,.,TGTGCCAGCGGTGTGGGCTTCAATCAGCCCCGGCATTTT,CASGVGFNQPRHF
TRBV27,TRBJ2-1,TRBD1,many,TGTGCCAGCAGTTTGGGGACAGGGGGACGGAATGAGCAGTTCTTC,CASSLGTGGRNEQFF
TRBV4-1,TRBJ2-1,.,.,TGCGCCAGCAGCCGCACCGGGGTGGTGTTAGACAATGAGCAGTTCTTC,CASSRTGVVLDNEQFF
TRBV15,TRBJ1-6,.,few,TGTGCCACCAGCAGAGATAGGAATAGAGGCAATTCACCCCTCCACTTT,CATSRDRNRGNSPLHF
TRBV7-8,TRBJ2-5,TRBD2,.,TGTGCCAGCAGCCCCGGACGCGGGAGGGCCATCGCTGGCCAGTACTTC,CASSPGRGRAIAGQYF
TRBV20-1,TRBJ2-3,TRBD2,.,TGCAGGGGACTAGCCCACCAGGGAACAGATACGCAGTATTTT,CRGLAHQGTDTQYF
TRBV5-1,TRBJ1-1,.,few,TGCGCCAGGGATCGGGGTGAGAACACTGAAGCTTTCTTT,CARDRGENTEAFF
TRBV21-1,TRBJ2-7,.,few,TGTGCCAGCAGCAAGGGGGGGGACAACTACAATGAGCAGTACTTC,CASSKGGDNYNEQYF
TRBV20-1,TRBJ2-7,.,.,TGCAGTGCTAGAGATCCCCGGGGGAGCTCCTACAATGAGCAGTACTTC,CSARDPRGSSYNEQYF
TRBV14,TRBJ2-1,.,.,TGTGCCAGCAGCCCGACAGGCCCAACTTCCTCCTACGAGCAGTTCTTC,CASSPTGPTSSYEQFF
TRBV21-1,TRBJ2-3,.,.,TGTGCCAGCAGGCCCCCTAGCGGGAGCACAGATACGCAGTATTTT,CASRPPSGSTDTQYF
TRBV4-2,TRBJ2-7,TRBD2,.,TGTGCCAGCAGCCAACCCGGGACTAGCGGATACGAGCAGTACTTC,CASSQPGTSGYEQYF
TRBV4-2,TRBJ2-5,TRBD2,.,TGTGCCAGCAGCCAAGAAGCTCGTCCCGCGGGAGCGGAGACCCAGTACTTC,CASSQEARPAGAETQYF
TRBV5-1,TRBJ1-1,.,few,TGCGCCAGCAGCTCCCTCGGGCCGAACACTGAAGCTTTCTTT,CASSSLGPNTEAFF